A single sample is the source of the 17 T cell receptor beta chains below, sequenced in a study of blood T cells in healthy people across ages. A second PCR, run for roughly 6 to 11 cycles, used a sample-barcoded 5' primer plus a J-beta primer mix. TCRdb reanalysed the 5' RACE reads using MiXCR and keeps one entry per CDR3 protein. The sample includes over 1,200,000 distinct CDR3 sequences, approximately 60% of them seen just once. Sequenced material: blood. The receptors here all came from a man younger than 35 in good health.

This clonotype was counted only a few times. The CDR3 protein is CASSGTGLRGWNTEAFF. In nucleotides, the CDR3 is TGTGCCAGCAGCGGGACAGGGCTCCGGGGGTGGAACACTGAAGCTTTCTTT. This chain links TRBV6-6 with TRBJ1-1; 9 bases are shared with TRBD1. V was clipped by 6 bases and J by 1 base; unmatched bases: 12. The CDR3 spans 17 residues. CDR1 MNHNY and CDR2 SVGAGI come from the germline V gene (reference sequence).

The J gene is TRBJ2-5, the V gene TRBV5-1, with 7 bases aligning to TRBD1. The end of the DNA aligns better with TRBJ2-7, so the J call may be wrong. The CDR3 runs 14 residues. From germline, CDR1 is SGHRS and CDR2 YFSETQ. CDR3 amino acids: CASSLSRGRDEQYF. The CDR3 DNA is TGCGCCAGCAGCTTGTCAAGGGGGCGCGACGAGCAGTACTTC.

Comments on this clonotype: Compared with germline, one end of the junction differs, possibly owing to a read error. The rearrangement links TRBV2 to TRBJ2-3; TRBD2 aligns across 13 bases. The CDR3 runs to 17 residues. Germline CDR1 is SNHLY and CDR2 is FYNNEI. CDR3 loop: CACSVAWTSGSVDTQYF. Here the CDR3 DNA reads TGTGCCTGCAGCGTTGCATGGACTAGCGGGAGTGTAGATACGCAGTATTTT.

This clonotype was observed a few times. The chain has TRBV12-3 or TRBV12-4 and TRBJ2-5; 16 bases are shared with TRBD2. J was trimmed by 5 bases and V by 5 bases; bases with no gene match: 5. This CDR3 region has 16 residues. The CDR3 nucleotides are TGTGCCAGCAGTGACACGGGACTAGCGGGGGGGGAGACCCAGTACTTC. Its protein product is CASSDTGLAGGETQYF.

The V gene is TRBV2, the J gene TRBJ1-2; possibly TRBD1 for D (6 bases). This CDR3 spans 15 amino acids. Germline V gene sequence: CDR1 SNHLY, CDR2 FYNNEI. V lost 6 bases, J lost 5 bases, and 19 bases lay in between. The CDR3: CASSLTGGLWYGYTF. The CDR3, as DNA: TGTGCCAGCAGCCTAACCGGGGGGCTTTGGTATGGCTACACCTTC.

This chain connects TRBV11-2 to TRBJ2-2; D might be TRBD2 (5 bases). Germline CDR1 is SGHAT and CDR2 is FQNNGV. There are 17 residues in the CDR3. Trimming cost V 5 bases and J 8 bases, with 24 bases left between them. CDR3 sequence: CASSLYLDEDFTGELFF. The CDR3 nucleotides read TGTGCCAGCAGCCTCTACCTGGACGAGGACTTCACGGGGGAGCTGTTTTTT.

This sequence joins TRBV20-1 and TRBJ1-2; maybe TRBD1 (5 bases). V was cut by 0 bases and J by 7 bases, with 15 bases left in between. Germline V gene data show CDR1 as DFQATT and CDR2 as SNEGSKA (reference sequence). The CDR3 covers 14 residues. The CDR3 is CSAREAVGVGGYTF. CDR3 nucleotides: TGCAGTGCTAGAGAAGCAGTAGGGGTGGGTGGCTACACCTTC.

The V call is TRBV4-1, the J call TRBJ2-1, with TRBD2 identical over 10 bases. Germline loops: CDR1 MGHRA, CDR2 YSYEKL. CDR3 length equals 17 residues. V trimming: 2 bases; J trimming: 5 bases; junction bases outside the gene matches: 9. CDR3 sequence (DNA): TGCGCCAGCAGCCAAAGCCCGACTAGCGGGTTTAACAATGAGCAGTTCTTC. As protein: CASSQSPTSGFNNEQFF.

The chain employs TRBV28 and TRBJ2-3; 9 nucleotides align to TRBD2. Germline V gene sequence: CDR1 MDHEN, CDR2 SYDVKM. V dropped 4 bases and J dropped 4; count of bases not matched to a gene: 15. The CDR3 contains 18 residues. The CDR3: CASSSYPAGVAGADTQYF. The CDR3, as DNA: TGTGCCAGCAGTTCCTACCCGGCGGGGGTAGCGGGGGCAGATACGCAGTATTTT.

V gene TRBV5-6 combines with J gene TRBJ2-1; 9 positions match TRBD1. From germline, CDR1 is SGHDT and CDR2 YYEEEE. V was clipped by 2 bases and J by 7 bases; unmatched bases: 4. The CDR3 loop spans 14 amino acids. The CDR3 bases are TGTGCCAGCAGCTTTGGGACAGGGAAGAATGAGCAGTTCTTC. Protein: CASSFGTGKNEQFF.

This clonotype occurred once. V and J are TRBV28 and TRBJ1-1; no reliable D call. Trimming took off 1 base at V and 5 bases at J, with 17 bases between the two ends. The length of the CDR3 is 16 residues. Germline loops: CDR1 MDHEN, CDR2 SYDVKM. The CDR3 bases are TGTGCCAGCAGTTTATCGGACTCTTCCCCGGGGACTGAAGCTTTCTTT. Amino acids: CASSLSDSSPGTEAFF. The full variable domain, with the rest looked up from reference TRBV28 and TRBJ1-1, is DVKVTQSSRYLVKRTGEKVFLECVQDMDHENMFWYRQDPGLGLRLIYFSYDVKMKEKGDIPEGYSVSREKKERFSLILESASTNQTSMYLCASSLSDSSPGTEAFFGQGTRLTVV.

The chain combines TRBV7-9 with TRBJ2-7, with unresolved D. The CDR3 consists of 12 residues. Per the germline V gene, CDR1 is SEHNR and CDR2 is FQNEAQ (reference sequence). V was pared by 6 bases and J by 3 bases, with 9 bases between. The CDR3: CASREDGYEQYF. The CDR3 nucleotides are TGTGCCAGCAGAGAAGACGGCTACGAGCAGTACTTC. Combining the CDR3 with reference TRBV7-9 and TRBJ2-7 gives the whole variable domain DTGVSQNPRHKITKRGQNVTFRCDPISEHNRLYWYRQTLGQGPEFLTYFQNEAQLEKSRLLSDRFSAERPKGSFSTLEIQRTEQGDSAMYLCASREDGYEQYFGPGTRLTVT.

J is TRBJ2-7 and V is TRBV4-3; D may correspond to TRBD1 or TRBD2 (5 bases each). Germline V CDR1 and CDR2: LGHNA, YSLEER. Trimming took off 1 base at V and 3 bases at J, with 16 bases between the two ends. The CDR3 contains 16 residues. CDR3 in DNA: TGCGCCAGCAGCCAAGTGTGGGAGCAGGGTCGCTACGAGCAGTACTTC. Residues: CASSQVWEQGRYEQYF.

This chain uses TRBV4-1 with TRBJ2-7; D remains unclear. Germline CDR1 is MGHRA and CDR2 is YSYEKL. The CDR3 spans 13 residues. V lost 0 bases to trimming and J lost 7 bases, with 10 bases between them. The CDR3 region has the DNA TGCGCCAGCAGCCAAGATGGTTCTCAGGAGCAGTACTTC. It encodes CASSQDGSQEQYF.

The J gene is TRBJ2-3, the V gene TRBV7-6, with D possibly TRBD2 on 6 matching bases. CDR3 length: 15 amino acids. The germline CDR1 and CDR2 sequences are SGHVS and FNYEAQ. Trimming took 4 bases from V and 8 from J, leaving 19 bases between them. The CDR3 DNA is TGTGCCAGCAGCTCAACGGGGGTCGGTGTCGGTACGCAGTATTTT. Translation: CASSSTGVGVGTQYF.

In its sample, this clonotype was seen a few times. The V and J genes are TRBV25-1 and TRBJ1-2; D unresolved. The germline V gene has CDR1 MGHDK and CDR2 SYGVNS. This CDR3 is 11 amino acids long. V lost 4 bases and J 8 bases, leaving 8 bases between the germline ends. The CDR3 sequence: CASSGGNGYTF. The CDR3 bases are TGTGCCAGCAGTGGAGGGAACGGCTACACCTTC.

This chain links TRBV20-1 with TRBJ1-2; tentatively, D is TRBD1 (5 bases). This CDR3 has 12 amino acids. Per the germline V gene, CDR1 is DFQATT and CDR2 is SNEGSKA (reference sequence). Trimming took off 7 bases at V and 6 bases at J, with 15 bases between the two ends. The CDR3 region is CSVPEGQDGYTF. DNA for the CDR3: TGCAGTGTGCCAGAGGGGCAAGATGGCTACACCTTC.